This entry describes one T cell receptor (beta chain). Study processing details: From reference gene primer amplification, estimates of nucleated cell counts were derived. Repertoires were generated with immunoSEQ multiplex PCR, while TCRdb's copy carries only in-frame clones and drops some. V and J calls plus clone size are reproduced from that table; the DNA served to infer D and trimming. The data contain roughly 190,000 clones, around nine tenths of them singletons. This CDR3 has 16 residues. Trimming cost V 2 bases and J 3 bases; bases outside gene matches: 6. Germline V gene sequence: CDR1 KGHSH, CDR2 LQKENI. The data are from a study of blood T cell repertoires in COVID-19. Background on the study: The United States, Italy and Spain provided the acute and convalescent COVID-19 samples. Sample material is recorded as cDNA or gDNA derived from T cells, B-cell-depleted T cells, or PBMCs.

Sequenced: peripheral blood. This TCR was recovered from a man between 18 and 35 years old with active or convalescent COVID-19. The gene calls are TRBV18 and TRBJ2-1; 8 bases line up with TRBD2. CDR3 sequence: CASSPISAGGYNEQFF. The CDR3 DNA sequence: TGTGCCAGCTCACCAATTTCCGCGGGGGGCTACAATGAGCAGTTCTTC. Together with reference TRBV18 and TRBJ2-1, the CDR3 gives the full variable domain: NAGVMQNPRHLVRRRGQEARLRCSPMKGHSHVYWYRQLPEEGLKFMVYLQKENIIDESGMPKERFSAEFPKEGPSILRIQQVVRGDSAAYFCASSPISAGGYNEQFFGPGTRLTVL.